This T cell receptor beta chain was identified during a study of cytomegalovirus exposure and HLA in healthy donors. Findings and limits, study-wide: The study found most TCR sequences rare, yet found some public TCRs in many donors. TRBV6-2, TRBV6-3 and some other V segments were excluded as indistinguishable.

To note about this clone: No antigen is known for it.

The V gene's germline CDR1 is SGDLS and CDR2 YYNGEE. The ends lost 0 bases at V and 6 bases at J; junction bases unmatched: 2. CDR3 size: 14 residues. The study ran its PCR with 60 Vbeta and 13 Jbeta primers. The repertoire was sequenced with immunoSEQ multiplex PCR; TCRdb's copy has only in-frame clones and lacks some. The sample lists about 150,000 clones; roughly three quarters were seen once. The sample taken for sequencing was PBMCs. The rearrangement links TRBV9 to TRBJ1-4; 7 bases match TRBD1. The clonotype was recovered from a man younger than 40 in good health and CMV-seronegative. The CDR3 sequence: CASSVDRGHEKLFF. The CDR3, as DNA: TGTGCCAGCAGCGTAGACAGGGGCCATGAAAAACTGTTTTTT.